The 5 T cell receptor beta chains reported below all come from one sample, sequenced in a study of blood T cell repertoires in COVID-19. Sequenced by immunoSEQ multiplex PCR; TCRdb stores in-frame clones only, minus some. This table has 150,000 to 200,000 clones, approximately 90% appearing once. The sequencing input was peripheral blood. The receptors come from a woman between 18 and 29 years old who had recovered from COVID-19.

The V call is TRBV6-2 or TRBV6-3, the J call TRBJ2-5; unclear D gene. V lost 2 bases to trimming and J lost 1 base, with 11 bases between them. This CDR3 has 15 residues. Germline assignment: CDR1 MNHEY and CDR2 SVGEGT. As DNA, the CDR3 is TGTGCCAGCAGTTACGAATTGGTGAGCCAAGAGACCCAGTACTTC. Translation: CASSYELVSQETQYF.

This sequence joins TRBV18 and TRBJ2-3; 7 nucleotides align to TRBD2. The CDR3 covers 22 residues. J gave up 8 bases and V 0 bases, and 29 bases lay outside the gene matches. The V gene's germline CDR1 is KGHSH and CDR2 LQKENI. Here the CDR3 reads CASSPPGPPALTSFWEIGTQYF. The CDR3 region has the DNA TGTGCCAGCTCACCACCAGGACCCCCGGCCCTGACTAGCTTCTGGGAAATTGGTACGCAGTATTTT.

This clone was found once. The chain combines TRBV7-9 with TRBJ2-3; 12 bases match TRBD2. After removal of 7 bases from V and 6 bases from J, the junction contained 8 bases not matched to a gene. Germline V gene data show CDR1 as SEHNR and CDR2 as FQNEAQ (reference sequence). The CDR3 has 15 residues. Here the CDR3 reads CASISRLAGEDTQYF. Written as DNA, the CDR3 is TGTGCCAGCATTTCGCGACTAGCGGGGGAGGATACGCAGTATTTT.

The chain has TRBV4-1 and TRBJ2-6; 9 bases are a match to TRBD1. The CDR3 is made up of 17 amino acids. The junction had 4 bases not matched to a gene; V was cut back by 4 bases and J by 0 bases. CDR1 and CDR2 from the germline V gene are MGHRA and YSYEKL. CDR3 coding DNA: TGCGCCAGCAGCCGCGGGACAGGGAACTCTGGGGCCAACGTCCTGACTTTC. Translating it yields CASSRGTGNSGANVLTF.

This clone showed up just once. This sequence joins TRBV19 and TRBJ1-4; D not certain. This CDR3 is 13 amino acids long. The V and J ends lost 6 bases and 4 bases respectively, with 9 bases between them. CDR1 LNHDA and CDR2 SQIVND come from the germline V gene (reference sequence). CDR3 coding DNA: TGTGCCAGTAGCGAAGTAGATAATGAAAAACTGTTTTTT. This gives the protein CASSEVDNEKLFF.